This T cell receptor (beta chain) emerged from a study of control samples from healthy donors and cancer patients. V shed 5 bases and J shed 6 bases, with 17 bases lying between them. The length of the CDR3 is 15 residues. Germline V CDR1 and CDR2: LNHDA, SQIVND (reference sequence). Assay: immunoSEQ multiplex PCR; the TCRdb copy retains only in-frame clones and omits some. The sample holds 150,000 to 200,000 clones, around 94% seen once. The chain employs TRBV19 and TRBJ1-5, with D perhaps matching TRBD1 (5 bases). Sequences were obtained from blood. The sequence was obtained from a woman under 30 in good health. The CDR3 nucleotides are TGTGCCAGTAGTCGGGGCCTCCGCGAGGGTCAGCCCCAGCATTTT. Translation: CASSRGLREGQPQHF.